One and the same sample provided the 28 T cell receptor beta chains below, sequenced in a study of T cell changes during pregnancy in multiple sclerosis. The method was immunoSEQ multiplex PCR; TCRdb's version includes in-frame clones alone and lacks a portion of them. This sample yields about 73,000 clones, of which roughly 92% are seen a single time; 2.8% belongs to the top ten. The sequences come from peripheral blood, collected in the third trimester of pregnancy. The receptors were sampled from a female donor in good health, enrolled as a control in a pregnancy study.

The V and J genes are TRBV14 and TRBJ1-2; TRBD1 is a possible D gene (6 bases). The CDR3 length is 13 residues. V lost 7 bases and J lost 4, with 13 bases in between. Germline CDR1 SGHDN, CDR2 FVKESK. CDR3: CASTKGGSYGYTF. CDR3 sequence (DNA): TGTGCCAGCACCAAGGGGGGGTCCTATGGCTACACCTTC.

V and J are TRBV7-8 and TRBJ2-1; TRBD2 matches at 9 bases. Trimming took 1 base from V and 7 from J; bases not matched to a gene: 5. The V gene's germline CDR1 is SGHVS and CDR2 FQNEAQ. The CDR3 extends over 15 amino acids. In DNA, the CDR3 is TGTGCCAGCAGCTTAGGTCTAGCGGGACCGAATGAGCAGTTCTTC. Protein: CASSLGLAGPNEQFF.

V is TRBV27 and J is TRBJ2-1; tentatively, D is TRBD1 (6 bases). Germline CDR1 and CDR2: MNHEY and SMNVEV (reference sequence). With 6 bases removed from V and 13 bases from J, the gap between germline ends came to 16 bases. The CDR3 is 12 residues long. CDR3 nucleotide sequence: TGTGCCAGCAGCCTCATTCCGGGACATCAGTTCTTC. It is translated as CASSLIPGHQFF.

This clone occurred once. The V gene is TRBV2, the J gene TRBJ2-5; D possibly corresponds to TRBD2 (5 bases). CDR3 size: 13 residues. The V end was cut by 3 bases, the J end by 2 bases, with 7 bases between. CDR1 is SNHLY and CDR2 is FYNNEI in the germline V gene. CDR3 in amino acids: CASSEEVQETQYF. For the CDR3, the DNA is TGTGCCAGCAGTGAGGAGGTGCAAGAGACCCAGTACTTC.

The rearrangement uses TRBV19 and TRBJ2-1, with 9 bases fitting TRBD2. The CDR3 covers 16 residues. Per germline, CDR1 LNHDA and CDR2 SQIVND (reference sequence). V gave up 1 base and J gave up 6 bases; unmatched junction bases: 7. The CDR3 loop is CASSIAQRGVGNEQFF. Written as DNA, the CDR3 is TGTGCCAGTAGTATAGCTCAGCGGGGGGTTGGCAATGAGCAGTTCTTC.

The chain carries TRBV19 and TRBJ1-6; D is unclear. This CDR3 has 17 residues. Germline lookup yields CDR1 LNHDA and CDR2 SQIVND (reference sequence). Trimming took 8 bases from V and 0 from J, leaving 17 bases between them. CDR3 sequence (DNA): TGTGCCAGTCACCTCCTGGGAGGGAGCTCCTATAATTCACCCCTCCACTTT. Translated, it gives CASHLLGGSSYNSPLHF. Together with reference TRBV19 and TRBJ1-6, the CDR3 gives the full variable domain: DGGITQSPKYLFRKEGQNVTLSCEQNLNHDAMYWYRQDPGQGLRLIYYSQIVNDFQKGDIAEGYSVSREKKESFPLTVTSAQKNPTAFYLCASHLLGGSSYNSPLHFGNGTRLTVT.

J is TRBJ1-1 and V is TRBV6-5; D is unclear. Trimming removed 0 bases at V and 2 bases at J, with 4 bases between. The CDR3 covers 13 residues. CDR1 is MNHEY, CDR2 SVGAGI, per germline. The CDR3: CASSYSRNTEAFF. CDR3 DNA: TGTGCCAGCAGTTACTCGAGAAACACTGAAGCTTTCTTT.

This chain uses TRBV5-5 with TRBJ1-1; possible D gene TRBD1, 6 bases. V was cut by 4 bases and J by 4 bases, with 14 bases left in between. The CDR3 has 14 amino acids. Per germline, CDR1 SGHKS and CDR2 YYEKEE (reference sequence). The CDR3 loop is CASSRGVGATEAFF. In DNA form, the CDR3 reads TGTGCCAGCAGCAGGGGAGTGGGGGCCACTGAAGCTTTCTTT. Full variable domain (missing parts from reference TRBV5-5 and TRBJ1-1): DAGVTQSPTHLIKTRGQQVTLRCSPISGHKSVSWYQQVLGQGPQFIFQYYEKEERGRGNFPDRFSARQFPNYSSELNVNALLLGDSALYLCASSRGVGATEAFFGQGTRLTVV.

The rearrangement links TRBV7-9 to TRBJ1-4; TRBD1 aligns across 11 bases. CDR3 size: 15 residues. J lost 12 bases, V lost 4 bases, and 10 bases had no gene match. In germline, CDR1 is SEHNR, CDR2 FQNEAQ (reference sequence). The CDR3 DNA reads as TGTGCCAGCAGCTCTTTCGGGACAGGGGGTTTGGAACTGTTTTTT. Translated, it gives CASSSFGTGGLELFF.

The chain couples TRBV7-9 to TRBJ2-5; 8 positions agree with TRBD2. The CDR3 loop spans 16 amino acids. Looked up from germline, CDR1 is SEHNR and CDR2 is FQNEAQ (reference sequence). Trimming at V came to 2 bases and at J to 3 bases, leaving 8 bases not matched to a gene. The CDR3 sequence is CASSLNGGGTKETQYF. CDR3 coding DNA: TGTGCCAGCAGCTTAAATGGCGGGGGGACCAAAGAGACCCAGTACTTC. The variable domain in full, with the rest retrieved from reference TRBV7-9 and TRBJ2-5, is DTGVSQNPRHKITKRGQNVTFRCDPISEHNRLYWYRQTLGQGPEFLTYFQNEAQLEKSRLLSDRFSAERPKGSFSTLEIQRTEQGDSAMYLCASSLNGGGTKETQYFGPGTRLLVL.

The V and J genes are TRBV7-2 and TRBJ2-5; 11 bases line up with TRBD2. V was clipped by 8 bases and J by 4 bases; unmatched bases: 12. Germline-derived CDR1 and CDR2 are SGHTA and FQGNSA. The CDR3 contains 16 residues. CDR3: CASSQTSGRRPETQYF. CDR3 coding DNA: TGTGCCAGCTCTCAAACTAGCGGGAGACGTCCAGAGACCCAGTACTTC. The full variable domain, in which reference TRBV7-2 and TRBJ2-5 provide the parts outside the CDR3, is GAGVSQSPSNKVTEKGKDVELRCDPISGHTALYWYRQSLGQGLEFLIYFQGNSAPDKSGLPSDRFSAERTGGSVSTLTIQRTQQEDSAVYLCASSQTSGRRPETQYFGPGTRLLVL.

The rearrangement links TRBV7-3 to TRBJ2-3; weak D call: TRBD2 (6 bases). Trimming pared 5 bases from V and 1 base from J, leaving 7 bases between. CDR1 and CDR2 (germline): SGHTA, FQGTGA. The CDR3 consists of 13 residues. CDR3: CASSPSGTDTQYF. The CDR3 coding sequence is TGTGCCAGCAGCCCTAGCGGCACAGATACGCAGTATTTT.

Here the CDR3 reads CASSSTLTGVNSPLHF. DNA of the CDR3: TGTGCCAGCAGTTCGACGTTGACAGGGGTTAATTCACCCCTCCACTTT. V usage is TRBV28 and J usage is TRBJ1-6; 8 bases agree with TRBD1. Trimming cost V 4 bases and J 6 bases; bases outside gene matches: 8. The CDR3 loop spans 16 amino acids. The germline CDR1 and CDR2 sequences are MDHEN and SYDVKM. Full variable domain (outside the CDR3, taken from reference TRBV28 and TRBJ1-6): DVKVTQSSRYLVKRTGEKVFLECVQDMDHENMFWYRQDPGLGLRLIYFSYDVKMKEKGDIPEGYSVSREKKERFSLILESASTNQTSMYLCASSSTLTGVNSPLHFGNGTRLTVT.

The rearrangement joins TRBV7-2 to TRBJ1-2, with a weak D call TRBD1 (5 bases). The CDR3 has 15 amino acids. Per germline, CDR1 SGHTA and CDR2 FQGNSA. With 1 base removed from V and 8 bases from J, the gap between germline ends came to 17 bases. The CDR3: CASSLEGRGGGGYTF. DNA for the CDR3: TGTGCCAGCAGCTTAGAAGGGAGGGGAGGAGGAGGCTACACCTTC.

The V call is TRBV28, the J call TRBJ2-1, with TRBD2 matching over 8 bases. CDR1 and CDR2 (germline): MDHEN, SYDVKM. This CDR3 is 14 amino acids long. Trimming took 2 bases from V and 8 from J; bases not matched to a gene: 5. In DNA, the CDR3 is TGTGCCAGCAGTTTAGGTCTAGCGGGCCATGAGCAGTTCTTC. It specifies CASSLGLAGHEQFF. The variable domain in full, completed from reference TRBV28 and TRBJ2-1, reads DVKVTQSSRYLVKRTGEKVFLECVQDMDHENMFWYRQDPGLGLRLIYFSYDVKMKEKGDIPEGYSVSREKKERFSLILESASTNQTSMYLCASSLGLAGHEQFFGPGTRLTVL.

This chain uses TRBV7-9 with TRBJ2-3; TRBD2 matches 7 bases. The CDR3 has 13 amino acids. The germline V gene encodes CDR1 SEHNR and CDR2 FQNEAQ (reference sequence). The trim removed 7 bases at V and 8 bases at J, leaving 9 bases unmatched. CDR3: CASTTSGDGTQYF. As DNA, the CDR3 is TGTGCCAGCACGACAAGCGGGGATGGTACGCAGTATTTT. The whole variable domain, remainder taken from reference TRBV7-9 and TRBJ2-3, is DTGVSQNPRHKITKRGQNVTFRCDPISEHNRLYWYRQTLGQGPEFLTYFQNEAQLEKSRLLSDRFSAERPKGSFSTLEIQRTEQGDSAMYLCASTTSGDGTQYFGPGTRLTVL.

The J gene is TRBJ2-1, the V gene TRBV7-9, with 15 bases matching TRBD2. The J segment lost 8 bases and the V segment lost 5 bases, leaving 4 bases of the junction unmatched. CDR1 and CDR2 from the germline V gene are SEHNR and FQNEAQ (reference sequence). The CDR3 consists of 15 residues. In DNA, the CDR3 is TGTGCCAGCAGCCGAGGGACTAGCGGGAGGTATGAGCAGTTCTTC. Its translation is CASSRGTSGRYEQFF. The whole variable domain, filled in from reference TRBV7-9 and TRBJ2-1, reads DTGVSQNPRHKITKRGQNVTFRCDPISEHNRLYWYRQTLGQGPEFLTYFQNEAQLEKSRLLSDRFSAERPKGSFSTLEIQRTEQGDSAMYLCASSRGTSGRYEQFFGPGTRLTVL.

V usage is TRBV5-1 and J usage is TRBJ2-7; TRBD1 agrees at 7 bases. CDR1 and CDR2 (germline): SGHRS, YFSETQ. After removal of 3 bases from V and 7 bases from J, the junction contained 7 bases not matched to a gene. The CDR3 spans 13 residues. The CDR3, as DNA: TGCGCCAGCAGCTCCCGACAGGGCGAGGAGCAGTACTTC. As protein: CASSSRQGEEQYF. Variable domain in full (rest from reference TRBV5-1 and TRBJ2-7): KAGVTQTPRYLIKTRGQQVTLSCSPISGHRSVSWYQQTPGQGLQFLFEYFSETQRNKGNFPGRFSGRQFSNSRSEMNVSTLELGDSALYLCASSSRQGEEQYFGPGTRLTVT.

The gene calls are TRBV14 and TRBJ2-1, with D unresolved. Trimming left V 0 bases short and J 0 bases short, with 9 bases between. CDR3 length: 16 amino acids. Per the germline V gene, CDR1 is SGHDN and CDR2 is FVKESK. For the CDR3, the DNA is TGTGCCAGCAGCCAAGATGGTCCGAGCTCCTACAATGAGCAGTTCTTC. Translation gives CASSQDGPSSYNEQFF.

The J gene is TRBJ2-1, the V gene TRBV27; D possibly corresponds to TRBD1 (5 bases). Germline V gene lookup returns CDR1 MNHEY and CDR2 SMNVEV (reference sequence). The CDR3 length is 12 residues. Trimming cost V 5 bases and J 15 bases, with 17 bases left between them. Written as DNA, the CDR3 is TGTGCCAGCAGTCCCCCCGGACACTGGCCGTTCTTC. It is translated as CASSPPGHWPFF.

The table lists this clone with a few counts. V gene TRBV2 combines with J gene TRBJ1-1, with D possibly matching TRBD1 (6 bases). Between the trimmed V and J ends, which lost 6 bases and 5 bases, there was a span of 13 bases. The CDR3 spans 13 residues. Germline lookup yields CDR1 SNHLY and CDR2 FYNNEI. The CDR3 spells CASRRGTGTEAFF. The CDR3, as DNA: TGTGCCAGCAGAAGGGGGACGGGAACTGAAGCTTTCTTT.

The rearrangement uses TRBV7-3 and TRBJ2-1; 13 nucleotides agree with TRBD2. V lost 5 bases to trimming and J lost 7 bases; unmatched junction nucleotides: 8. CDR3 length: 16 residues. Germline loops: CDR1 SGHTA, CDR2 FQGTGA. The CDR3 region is CASSTLGTSGINEQFF. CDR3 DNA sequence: TGTGCCAGCAGCACACTCGGGACTAGCGGGATTAATGAGCAGTTCTTC.

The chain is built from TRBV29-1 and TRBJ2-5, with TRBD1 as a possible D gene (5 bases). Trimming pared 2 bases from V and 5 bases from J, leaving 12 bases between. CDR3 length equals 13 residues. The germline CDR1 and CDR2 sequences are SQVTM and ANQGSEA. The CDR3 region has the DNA TGCAGCGTTGAAAGGGGCGGCTCGGAGACCCAGTACTTC. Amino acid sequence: CSVERGGSETQYF.

The CDR3 DNA reads as TGTGCCAGCAGTGAAGGTCACAGAAACACTGAAGCTTTCTTT. This gives the protein CASSEGHRNTEAFF. The rearrangement links TRBV2 to TRBJ1-1; D remains unclear. Germline V gene data show CDR1 as SNHLY and CDR2 as FYNNEI. V dropped 1 base and J dropped 2 bases, with 8 bases sitting between them. The CDR3 is 14 residues long.

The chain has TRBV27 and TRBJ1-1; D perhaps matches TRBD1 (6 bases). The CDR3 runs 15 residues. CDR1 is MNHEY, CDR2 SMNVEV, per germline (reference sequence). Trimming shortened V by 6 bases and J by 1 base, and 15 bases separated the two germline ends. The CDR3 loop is CASSPFATGNTEAFF. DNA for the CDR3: TGTGCCAGCAGCCCCTTTGCGACAGGGAACACTGAAGCTTTCTTT.

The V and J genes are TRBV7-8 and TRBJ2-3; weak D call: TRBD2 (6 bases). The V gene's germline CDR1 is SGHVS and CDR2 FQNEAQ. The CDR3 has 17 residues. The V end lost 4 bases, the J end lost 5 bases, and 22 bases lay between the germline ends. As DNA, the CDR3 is TGTGCCAGCAGCTCCTTACGGAGTCCCGGGGGTGGAGATACGCAGTATTTT. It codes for CASSSLRSPGGGDTQYF.

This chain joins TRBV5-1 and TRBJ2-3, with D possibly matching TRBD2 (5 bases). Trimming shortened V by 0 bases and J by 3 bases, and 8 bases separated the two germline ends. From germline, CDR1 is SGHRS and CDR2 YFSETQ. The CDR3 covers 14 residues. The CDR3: CASSLGGPTDTQYF. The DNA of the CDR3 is TGCGCCAGCAGCTTGGGAGGGCCTACAGATACGCAGTATTTT.

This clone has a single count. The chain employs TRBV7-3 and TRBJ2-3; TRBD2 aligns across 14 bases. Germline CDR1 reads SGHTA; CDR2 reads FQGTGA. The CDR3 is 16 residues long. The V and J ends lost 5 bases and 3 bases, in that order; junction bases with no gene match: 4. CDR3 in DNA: TGTGCCAGCAGCCCCGGGACTAGCGGGAGAACAGATACGCAGTATTTT. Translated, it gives CASSPGTSGRTDTQYF.